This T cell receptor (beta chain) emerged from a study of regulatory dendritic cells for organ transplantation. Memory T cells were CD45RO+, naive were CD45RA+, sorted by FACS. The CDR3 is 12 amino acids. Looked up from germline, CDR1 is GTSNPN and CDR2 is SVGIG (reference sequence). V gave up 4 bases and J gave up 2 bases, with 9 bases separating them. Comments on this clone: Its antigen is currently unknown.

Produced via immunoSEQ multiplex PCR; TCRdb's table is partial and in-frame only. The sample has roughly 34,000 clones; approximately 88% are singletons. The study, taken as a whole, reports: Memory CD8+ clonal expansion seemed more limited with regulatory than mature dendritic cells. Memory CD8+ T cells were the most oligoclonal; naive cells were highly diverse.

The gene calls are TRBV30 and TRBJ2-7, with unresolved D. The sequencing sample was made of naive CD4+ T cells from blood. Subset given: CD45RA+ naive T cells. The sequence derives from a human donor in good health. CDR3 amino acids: CAWMIGAYEQYF. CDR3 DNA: TGTGCCTGGATGATTGGGGCCTACGAGCAGTACTTC.